Each of the 2 T cell receptor beta chains below was sequenced from the same sample in a study of blood T cell repertoires in COVID-19. Some clones are missing from TCRdb's copy, which holds only in-frame ones; the method was immunoSEQ multiplex PCR. The repertoire consists of about 130,000 clones, with about four fifths occurring once and the leading ten covering roughly 5.2%. The sample taken for sequencing was peripheral blood. The receptor source for this set is a woman in her 70s with COVID-19, enrolled during active disease.

V is TRBV19 and J is TRBJ2-2; 7 bases fit TRBD1. J gave up 5 bases and V 10 bases, and 7 bases lay outside the gene matches. The CDR3 spans 13 residues. Looked up from germline, CDR1 is LNHDA and CDR2 is SQIVND (reference sequence). CDR3 DNA sequence: TGTGCCACGGGTGGGACAGTAACCGGGGAGCTGTTTTTT. Its protein is CATGGTVTGELFF.

This chain joins TRBV18 and TRBJ2-7; the match to TRBD2 covers 16 bases. With 4 bases clipped from V and 4 bases from J, the junction kept 7 bases outside the gene matches. This CDR3 comprises 17 residues. Germline V gives CDR1 KGHSH, CDR2 LQKENI. This CDR3 is CASSHGTSGGARYEQYF. The CDR3 DNA sequence: TGTGCCAGCTCACATGGGACTAGCGGGGGGGCAAGATACGAGCAGTACTTC. Variable domain in full (rest from reference TRBV18 and TRBJ2-7): NAGVMQNPRHLVRRRGQEARLRCSPMKGHSHVYWYRQLPEEGLKFMVYLQKENIIDESGMPKERFSAEFPKEGPSILRIQQVVRGDSAAYFCASSHGTSGGARYEQYFGPGTRLTVT.